This T cell receptor beta chain was profiled in a study of OX40 agonist ivuxolimab in advanced cancers. Some clones are missing from TCRdb's copy, which holds only in-frame ones; the method was immunoSEQ multiplex PCR. The sample lists 73,000 or so clones, approximately 86% occurring once. This clone was observed a few times. The CDR3 has 16 amino acids. After removal of 1 base from V and 4 bases from J, the junction contained 6 bases not matched to a gene. Germline V gene sequence: CDR1 MGHRA, CDR2 YSYEKL. Sequencing used CD4+ or CD8+ T cells sorted from blood, obtained in a trial of the OX40 agonist ivuxolimab. This clonotype was obtained from an adult with an advanced solid tumor such as melanoma, head and neck, liver or kidney cancer. The chain recombines TRBV4-1 with TRBJ2-5; 10 bases fit TRBD1. CDR3 DNA sequence: TGCGCCAGCAGCCAAGGACAGGGGGCGGCGGGAGAGACCCAGTACTTC. Encoded protein: CASSQGQGAAGETQYF.